This entry features one T cell receptor beta chain sequence. The antigen is not known. The record originates from a study of T cell responses to AZD1222 COVID-19 vaccine. Regarding the study as a whole: Baseline seropositives among AZD1222 recipients totaled only five or six. Donors were mostly white British, more females; clonal diversity possibly underestimated. The study reported that nearly half of spike-specific TCRs target unmutated variant regions.

Trimming left V 7 bases short and J 4 bases short, with 19 bases between. CDR1 is MNHEY, CDR2 SVGAGI, per germline. The CDR3 runs 15 residues. Some clones are missing from TCRdb's copy, which holds only in-frame ones; the method was immunoSEQ multiplex PCR. This table holds under 150,000 clones, 80% to 90% found once. The analysis combined second doses at about 4 or about 12 weeks. The sequence came from an adult who received the AZD1222 COVID-19 vaccine. The chain joins TRBV6-5 to TRBJ1-1; the D gene is possibly TRBD1 (6 bases). The source material was peripheral blood, sampled 28 days after the second AZD1222 dose. CDR3 coding DNA: TGTGCCAGCACCCTACGGGGGGGGCCGGGCACTGAAGCTTTCTTT. Its translation is CASTLRGGPGTEAFF.